The text below deals with one T cell receptor beta chain. PBMC were collected before vaccination, two weeks after the third vaccination, and at progression. Assay: immunoSEQ multiplex PCR; the TCRdb copy retains only in-frame clones and omits some. The sample records about 96,000 clones, roughly 83% being singletons. This specimen comes from a study of glioma-infiltrating T cells after dendritic cell vaccination. Germline assignment: CDR1 ENHRY and CDR2 SYGVKD. Deletions cut 6 bases from V and 0 bases from J, with 6 bases between. The CDR3 runs to 13 residues. Sequenced material: blood, taken before dendritic cell vaccination. The sequence was collected from a human donor with glioblastoma. The gene calls are TRBV10-3 and TRBJ1-5; no reliable D call. CDR3 in DNA: TGTGCCATCAGCGGGGATAGCAATCAGCCCCAGCATTTT. It yields the protein CAISGDSNQPQHF.